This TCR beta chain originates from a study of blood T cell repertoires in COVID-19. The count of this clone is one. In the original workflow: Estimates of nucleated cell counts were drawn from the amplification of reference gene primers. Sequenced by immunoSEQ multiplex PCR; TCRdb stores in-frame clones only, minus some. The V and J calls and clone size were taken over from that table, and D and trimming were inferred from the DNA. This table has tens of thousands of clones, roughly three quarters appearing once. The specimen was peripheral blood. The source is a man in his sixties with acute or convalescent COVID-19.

Here the CDR3 DNA reads TGTGCCAGCAGCCGGGGGGACGGGAGGACAGATACGCAGTATTTT. Residues: CASSRGDGRTDTQYF. The chain combines TRBV3-1 (or the pseudogene TRBV3-2) with TRBJ2-3; TRBD2 matches 7 bases. Germline V gives CDR1 LGHDT, CDR2 YNNKEL (reference sequence). The CDR3 sequence is 15 residues long. V lost 4 bases, J lost 3 bases, and 7 bases stayed unmatched.